The sequence of this T cell receptor beta chain was determined in a study of cytomegalovirus exposure and HLA in healthy donors. Study results and caveats: Subsequent analysis showed first-cohort TCR clusters tending to co-occur in 120 validation repertoires. In vitro assays verified that three CMV-associated chains recognized CMV antigens specifically.

Clones were sequenced by immunoSEQ multiplex PCR, and TCRdb holds only the in-frame ones, with some missing. The sample contains about 38,000 clones, over 80% of which appear only once. Donors came from a validation cohort of some 110 subjects, distinct from the first 666-subject cohort. To note about this clone: Its antigen is as yet unknown.

V dropped 1 base and J dropped 0; count of bases not matched to a gene: 3. From germline, CDR1 is GTSNPN and CDR2 SVGIG (reference sequence). CDR3 length: 15 residues. The TCR comes from a man aged 18 to 29 in good health and CMV-seronegative. The specimen sequenced was PBMCs. The chain carries TRBV30 and TRBJ1-5; TRBD1 agrees at 7 bases. The CDR3 sequence: CAWSGGDSSNQPQHF. As DNA, the CDR3 is TGTGCCTGGAGTGGGGGGGACAGTAGCAATCAGCCCCAGCATTTT.